This TCR beta chain was documented in a study of cytomegalovirus exposure and HLA in healthy donors. Sequencing was performed with immunoSEQ multiplex PCR; in TCRdb, only in-frame clones are kept and a portion is missing. This table has around 180,000 clones, roughly 84% appearing once. The CDR3 extends over 13 amino acids. CDR1 and CDR2 (germline): GTSNPN, SVGIG (reference sequence). Deletions cut 0 bases from V and 4 bases from J, with 9 bases between. In regard to this clone: Other DNA sequences in this sample translate to the same CDR3.

The chain couples TRBV30 to TRBJ1-1, with D maybe TRBD1 (5 bases). This receptor was taken from a man aged 18 to 29 in good health and CMV-seropositive. Sequencing used PBMCs. The CDR3 loop is CAWSVTGGTEAFF. In DNA form, the CDR3 reads TGTGCCTGGAGTGTGACGGGGGGCACTGAAGCTTTCTTT.